The present TCR beta chain was sequenced within a study of monozygotic twins with inflammatory bowel disease. This CDR3 spans 15 amino acids. Germline assignment: CDR1 PRHDT and CDR2 FYEKMQ (reference sequence). In preparing each TCR library, 3,500 to 4,500 ng of total RNA was used. TCRdb re-called the 5' RACE reads and catalogs CDR3 proteins one per entry, DNA excluded. The listing contains approximately 380,000 distinct CDR3 sequences. The source material was blood. This clonotype was sampled from a human donor with ulcerative colitis or Crohn's disease, or a healthy co-twin of an affected twin (not recorded which). This chain connects TRBV13 to TRBJ2-6. Here the CDR3 reads CASSLQPRGANVLTF.